This TCR beta chain is drawn from a study of cytomegalovirus exposure and HLA in healthy donors. Points from the study as a whole: In the analysis, some V segments, TRBV6-2 and TRBV6-3 included, were excluded as indistinguishable. A previous analysis found most TCR beta V segments productive roughly 87% or roughly 30% of the time. Likely technical artifact: a cluster of highly shared sequence variants.

V lost 6 bases to trimming and J lost 10 bases; unmatched junction nucleotides: 8. The germline V gene encodes CDR1 MNHEY and CDR2 SMNVEV (reference sequence). This CDR3 spans 14 amino acids. PCR amplification relied on 60 Vbeta primers (plus 13 Jbeta primers). Generated by immunoSEQ multiplex PCR, the TCRdb table keeps only in-frame clones and is missing some. The table has around 130,000 clones, around 75% seen once. Details on this clone: Its cognate antigen is unknown.

The donors (healthy individuals) were bone marrow donors. The gene calls are TRBV27 and TRBJ1-6; 8 nucleotides line up with TRBD1. The source of this sequence is a man aged 30 to 45 in good health and CMV-seronegative. Input material: PBMCs. In DNA form, the CDR3 reads TGTGCCAGCAGGCGACAGGGGATGGGATCACCCCTCCACTTT. Translating it yields CASRRQGMGSPLHF.